This TCR beta chain was obtained from a study of T cells in Graves' hyperthyroidism and ophthalmopathy. Study results and caveats: In simple terms, a model built on 13 V-J features told ophthalmopathy apart from stable hyperthyroidism. It was a median roughly 6.5 months before onset that the model predicted ophthalmopathy. Most thyroid clonotypes with frequency above 0.001 were detected in blood.

PBMCs came from 7.5 to 10 ml fresh peripheral blood. Authors of the study amplified TCR beta CDR3 regions from RNA transcripts. The study used the HTBI primer set for a first-round RT-PCR of the TCR CDR3. TCRdb itself ran the multiplex PCR reads through MiXCR, one entry per CDR3 protein. The table has about 640,000 distinct CDR3 sequences, 20% to 25% seen once; the top ten hold 30% to 40%. At least ten counts were recorded for this clonotype. What it binds is not known. Germline V CDR1 and CDR2: MDHEN, SYDVKM. The CDR3 runs 15 residues. V shed 4 bases and J shed 2 bases, with 14 bases lying between them.

The chain uses TRBV28 and TRBJ1-1; D uncertain. Material for sequencing was blood. The receptor was isolated from a young man with Graves' ophthalmopathy. CDR3 coding DNA: TGTGCCAGCAGTTACTACGTACAGACTAACACTGAAGCTTTCTTT. Its translation: CASSYYVQTNTEAFF.